What follows are 18 T cell receptor beta chains derived from one specimen sequenced in a study of shared clonotypes between healthy human individuals. TCRdb's copy holds only in-frame clones and misses some; the assay was immunoSEQ multiplex PCR. Among around 510,000 clones listed, roughly 72% were seen once. Material: PBMCs. These receptors were obtained from a woman between 35 and 50 years old in good health. Some clones in this sample may be carry-over from other donors' samples.

V usage is TRBV5-8 and J usage is TRBJ2-3; D ambiguous. V dropped 0 bases and J dropped 0 bases, with 11 bases sitting between them. The length of the CDR3 is 16 residues. Germline V gene sequence: CDR1 SGHTS, CDR2 YDEGEE. CDR3 nucleotides: TGTGCCAGCAGCTTGGGGGCATCCGCTAGCACAGATACGCAGTATTTT. It specifies CASSLGASASTDTQYF.

The V gene is TRBV4-3, the J gene TRBJ2-3; 11 bases map to TRBD2. Unmatched junction bases numbered 0, after V lost 1 base and J lost 0 bases. The CDR3 has 16 amino acids. Germline-derived CDR1 and CDR2 are LGHNA and YSLEER. The CDR3 nucleotides read TGCGCCAGCAGCCAAGGGACTAGCGGGAGCACAGATACGCAGTATTTT. Its translation: CASSQGTSGSTDTQYF.

The CDR3 loop reads CASSPGLAYEQYF. The CDR3 DNA is TGTGCCAGCAGCCCGGGACTAGCTTACGAGCAGTACTTC. The V gene is TRBV5-4, the J gene TRBJ2-7, with 9 bases lining up with TRBD2. Germline CDR1 SGHNT, CDR2 YYREEE (reference sequence). V was clipped by 4 bases and J by 4 bases; unmatched bases: 3. This CDR3 comprises 13 residues.

This rearrangement joins TRBV9 to TRBJ2-2; D is unclear. Trimming left V 4 bases short and J 4 bases short, with 8 bases between. This CDR3 has 13 residues. The germline gives CDR1 SGDLS, CDR2 YYNGEE. The CDR3 sequence: CASSRVGTGELFF. The CDR3 DNA is TGTGCCAGCAGCCGAGTGGGCACCGGGGAGCTGTTTTTT.

Comment on this clone: This is likely an artifact of a read error, given a far larger clone one base away. The J gene is TRBJ2-5, the V gene TRBV6-5; the D is unclear. The J call is doubtful: the DNA matches TRBJ2-7 better. This CDR3 has 14 residues. The germline gives CDR1 MNHEY, CDR2 SVGAGI. For the CDR3, the DNA is TGTGCCAGCAGTTACTCGTGCCAATCCTACGAGCAGTACTTC. The encoded protein is CASSYSCQSYEQYF.

The V and J genes are TRBV9 and TRBJ2-2; 11 nucleotides match TRBD2. Germline CDR1 reads SGDLS; CDR2 reads YYNGEE. The V gene end was trimmed by 1 base and the J gene end by 6 bases; junction bases not matched to a gene: 14. This CDR3 has 19 residues. In DNA form, the CDR3 reads TGTGCCAGCAGCGTAAACCCCCCACTAGCGGGAGTGTTGGCCGGGGAGCTGTTTTTT. Amino acid sequence: CASSVNPPLAGVLAGELFF.

V is TRBV7-3 and J is TRBJ2-1; D may match TRBD1 or TRBD2 (5 bases each). The germline CDR1 and CDR2 sequences are SGHTA and FQGTGA. The V end lost 1 base, the J end lost 3 bases, and 7 bases lay between the germline ends. This CDR3 spans 14 amino acids. The CDR3 bases are TGTGCCAGCAGCTTAAGAGGGGTCTACAATGAGCAGTTCTTC. As protein: CASSLRGVYNEQFF.

The chain recombines TRBV5-1 with TRBJ2-5; 13 bases are a match to TRBD2. CDR3 size: 17 residues. With V trimmed by 4 bases and J by 0 bases, 6 bases remained unmatched. Germline V CDR1 and CDR2: SGHRS, YFSETQ. The CDR3 DNA is TGCGCCAGCAGCGCCGGACTAGCGGGGGTGTACCAAGAGACCCAGTACTTC. As protein: CASSAGLAGVYQETQYF.

The chain carries TRBV6-5 and TRBJ2-1, with 12 bases fitting TRBD2. CDR1 MNHEY and CDR2 SVGAGI come from the germline V gene. The trim removed 10 bases at V and 7 bases at J, leaving 8 bases unmatched. The CDR3 totals 14 residues. In DNA form, the CDR3 reads TGTGCCACCTCCCTAGCGGGAGGGCCTAATGAGCAGTTCTTC. Amino acids: CATSLAGGPNEQFF.

This clone has a count of ten or more. V is TRBV30 and J is TRBJ2-4, with D tentatively TRBD1 or TRBD2 (6 bases each). In germline, CDR1 is GTSNPN, CDR2 SVGIG (reference sequence). V was pared by 0 bases and J by 8 bases, with 11 bases between. The CDR3 length is 13 residues. CDR3 DNA: TGTGCCTGGAGTGTGTGGGGGGCGGACATTCAGTACTTC. This translates into CAWSVWGADIQYF.

This chain links TRBV5-1 with TRBJ1-2; weak D call: TRBD1 (5 bases). Germline V gene data show CDR1 as SGHRS and CDR2 as YFSETQ. This CDR3 has 15 amino acids. V lost 0 bases to trimming and J lost 5 bases, with 14 bases between them. CDR3 region: CASSLGGIRAYGYTF. Written as DNA, the CDR3 is TGCGCCAGCAGCTTGGGGGGGATACGCGCATATGGCTACACCTTC.

The rearrangement uses TRBV5-6 and TRBJ2-5; TRBD1 is a possible D gene (6 bases). From germline, CDR1 is SGHDT and CDR2 YYEEEE. Trimming left V 0 bases short and J 5 bases short, with 14 bases between. This CDR3 region has 15 residues. In nucleotides, the CDR3 is TGTGCCAGCAGCTTGGTTGGCACAGGGATGGAGACCCAGTACTTC. Protein product: CASSLVGTGMETQYF.

This clone was counted once. The chain employs TRBV10-2 and TRBJ1-2; D gene ambiguous. Germline V CDR1 and CDR2: WSHSY, SAAADI. This CDR3 has 12 amino acids. V was shortened by 2 bases and J by 2 bases, with 3 bases between the two germline ends. CDR3 loop: CASSEQNYGYTF. The CDR3 DNA reads as TGCGCCAGCAGTGAGCAAAACTATGGCTACACCTTC.

The chain links TRBV6-1 to TRBJ2-5; a possible D gene is TRBD1 (5 bases). This CDR3 contains 14 residues. V shed 7 bases and J shed 2 bases, with 14 bases lying between them. Germline CDR1 and CDR2: MNHNS and SASEGT. The DNA of the CDR3 is TGTGCCAGCATTCCGACAGTCGGTCAAGAGACCCAGTACTTC. This gives the protein CASIPTVGQETQYF.

The V gene is TRBV28, the J gene TRBJ1-4; D is undetermined. This CDR3 has 14 amino acids. Germline V gives CDR1 MDHEN, CDR2 SYDVKM. The V end was cut by 2 bases, the J end by 1 base, with 5 bases between. The DNA for the CDR3 is TGTGCCAGCAGTTTAGACGGAACTAATGAAAAACTGTTTTTT. As protein: CASSLDGTNEKLFF.

The rearrangement links TRBV9 to TRBJ2-5, with TRBD1 matching 8 bases. This CDR3 region has 14 residues. The V gene end was trimmed by 7 bases and the J gene end by 5 bases; junction bases not matched to a gene: 10. CDR1 and CDR2 (germline): SGDLS, YYNGEE. This CDR3 reads CASGTSGGRETQYF. CDR3 DNA: TGTGCCAGCGGTACCTCAGGGGGCCGGGAGACCCAGTACTTC.

This clone was seen many times. The V and J genes are TRBV7-3 and TRBJ2-3; D assignment may be TRBD1 or TRBD2 (6 bases each). Looked up from germline, CDR1 is SGHTA and CDR2 is FQGTGA. The V end lost 1 base, the J end lost 0 bases, and 8 bases lay between the germline ends. CDR3 length: 15 residues. CDR3 nucleotides: TGTGCCAGCAGCTTAAGCGGGACAAGCACAGATACGCAGTATTTT. This sequence encodes CASSLSGTSTDTQYF.

This clone has just one count. Other DNA sequences in the same sample also yield this CDR3. The chain is built from TRBV28 and TRBJ2-7; 13 bases are shared with TRBD2. With 6 bases clipped from V and 6 bases from J, the junction kept 5 bases outside the gene matches. The germline CDR1 and CDR2 sequences are MDHEN and SYDVKM. This CDR3 is 14 amino acids long. The CDR3: CASSRTSGRGEQYF. For the CDR3, the DNA is TGTGCCAGCAGCCGGACTAGCGGGAGAGGCGAGCAGTACTTC. Full variable domain (missing parts from reference TRBV28 and TRBJ2-7): DVKVTQSSRYLVKRTGEKVFLECVQDMDHENMFWYRQDPGLGLRLIYFSYDVKMKEKGDIPEGYSVSREKKERFSLILESASTNQTSMYLCASSRTSGRGEQYFGPGTRLTVT.